This T cell receptor (beta chain) derives from a study of T cell changes during pregnancy in multiple sclerosis (dated by TCRdb to about 2019). About the investigation overall: The study examined how the T cell repertoire changed over the course of pregnancy in women with multiple sclerosis.

The library was obtained by the immunoSEQ multiplex PCR assay. The table comes from immuneACCESS by way of TCRdb, which keeps in-frame sequences with V and J called. Part of the clones is missing from these tables; in studies checked, under half for an unresolved V gene and the rest for unknown reasons. For this sample the table gives 30,000 to 35,000 clones, of which under 95% were detected only once. The ten largest make up about 0.4% of the sample. About this clone: Which antigen it targets is not known. The input lacks base qualities; no much larger clone sits a single base away.

Spanning cysteine to phenylalanine, the CDR3 consists of 15 amino acids. Of all the DNA, just the CDR3 is kept, 45 bases in frame from base 1. V gives up 5 bases and J gives up 0 bases, and the segment between their germline ends measures 11 bases. CDR1 and CDR2, looked up from the germline V gene (reference sequence), are LNHDA and SQIVND. The clonotype comes from a female donor in good health, enrolled as a control in a pregnancy study. The receptor chain draws on TRBV19 and TRBJ1-3, with no D gene named confidently. This specimen was CD4+ T cells from peripheral blood mononuclear cells, taken in the second trimester of pregnancy. The encoded CDR3 is CASSLGSDSGNTIYF. The nucleotide sequence reads TGTGCCAGTAGTTTAGGCAGCGACTCTGGAAACACCATATATTTT.